A selection of T cell receptor beta chains follows, all from one sample in a study of T cell repertoires in cytomegalovirus infection. One entry per CDR3 protein, called by TCRdb with MiXCR from the reads. The sample records roughly 230,000 distinct CDR3 sequences, 22% being singletons. Sequenced input: CD8+ T cells from PBMCs. The receptor source for this set is a human donor in good health (CMV status not recorded). Some clones in this sample may be carry-over from other donors' samples. Both conserved end residues are part of each CDR3. The D gene is left open where the match is weak. Clone size is not always given. Where it is, it says once, few, many or a class for expanded clones.

abundance: NA; d_gene: NA; j_gene: TRBJ2-3; v_gene: TRBV7-6; CDR3nt: TGTGCCAGCAGCATGGGAGATACGCAGTATTTT; CDR3aa: CASSMGDTQYF
abundance: NA; d_gene: NA; j_gene: TRBJ2-3; v_gene: TRBV20-1; CDR3nt: TGCAGTGCTAGAGATACGATGGGGCAGAGTCTCGATACGCAGTATTTT; CDR3aa: CSARDTMGQSLDTQYF
abundance: few; d_gene: NA; j_gene: TRBJ2-2; v_gene: TRBV29-1; CDR3nt: TGCAGCGCCCCTGGGGCCGGGGAGCTGTTTTTT; CDR3aa: CSAPGAGELFF
abundance: NA; d_gene: TRBD1; j_gene: TRBJ2-1; v_gene: TRBV7-6; CDR3nt: TGTGCCAGCAGTTCCCTACCTCCGGCGGGACAGGGAAACAATGAGCAGTTCTTC; CDR3aa: CASSSLPPAGQGNNEQFF
abundance: NA; d_gene: NA; j_gene: TRBJ1-3; v_gene: TRBV6-6; CDR3nt: TGTGCCAGCACCGGGGACGGAGGAAACACCATATATTTT; CDR3aa: CASTGDGGNTIYF
abundance: NA; d_gene: NA; j_gene: TRBJ1-1; v_gene: TRBV14; CDR3nt: TGTGCCAGCAGCCAAGATAGAAGCACTGAAGCTTTCTTT; CDR3aa: CASSQDRSTEAFF
abundance: NA; d_gene: NA; j_gene: TRBJ1-2; v_gene: TRBV5-1; CDR3nt: TGCGCCAGCAGCTTGTCATTTAGTGGGCAGACAAACTATGGCTACACCTTC; CDR3aa: CASSLSFSGQTNYGYTF
abundance: few; d_gene: TRBD2; j_gene: TRBJ2-1; v_gene: TRBV6-2/TRBV6-3; CDR3nt: TGTGCCAGCAGTTACTCTCTAGGACTAGCGGGGGGGATCGTCTACAATGAGCAGTTCTTC; CDR3aa: CASSYSLGLAGGIVYNEQFF
abundance: many; d_gene: TRBD1; j_gene: TRBJ1-5; v_gene: TRBV28; CDR3nt: TGTGCCAGCACAGGGGGGAGCAATCAGCCCCAGCATTTT; CDR3aa: CASTGGSNQPQHF
abundance: NA; d_gene: NA; j_gene: TRBJ2-6; v_gene: TRBV28; CDR3nt: TGTGCCAACAGACAGTTCTCTGGGGCCAACGTCCTGACTTTC; CDR3aa: CANRQFSGANVLTF
abundance: many; d_gene: NA; j_gene: TRBJ1-4; v_gene: TRBV7-2; CDR3nt: TGTGCCAGCAGCTTCTTTCTGGGGGCGCAGGAAAAACTGTTTTTT; CDR3aa: CASSFFLGAQEKLFF
abundance: NA; d_gene: TRBD1; j_gene: TRBJ1-2; v_gene: TRBV10-3; CDR3nt: TGTGCCATCAGTGAGTCGGGGACAGTTAACTATGGCTACACCTTC; CDR3aa: CAISESGTVNYGYTF
abundance: NA; d_gene: TRBD2; j_gene: TRBJ2-1; v_gene: TRBV28; CDR3nt: TGTGCCGGCAGCCACCTTCTAGCGGGGGGGAACGATGAGCAGTTCTTC; CDR3aa: CAGSHLLAGGNDEQFF
abundance: NA; d_gene: NA; j_gene: TRBJ2-5; v_gene: TRBV29-1; CDR3nt: TGCAGCGTTGCCCAAGAGACCCAGTACTTC; CDR3aa: CSVAQETQYF
abundance: NA; d_gene: NA; j_gene: TRBJ2-2; v_gene: TRBV5-4; CDR3nt: TGTGCCAGCAGCCAGACTAGTGGGACCGGGGAGCTGTTTTTT; CDR3aa: CASSQTSGTGELFF
abundance: NA; d_gene: NA; j_gene: TRBJ1-2; v_gene: TRBV12-3/TRBV12-4; CDR3nt: TGTGCCAGCACCGCGGACGGAACTAACTATGGCTACACCTTC; CDR3aa: CASTADGTNYGYTF
abundance: NA; d_gene: TRBD1; j_gene: TRBJ1-5; v_gene: TRBV2; CDR3nt: TGTGCCAGCAGTGAGGCCCCCGGGACAGGGGGGGACCAGCCCCAGCATTTT; CDR3aa: CASSEAPGTGGDQPQHF
abundance: many; d_gene: NA; j_gene: TRBJ1-3; v_gene: TRBV12-3/TRBV12-4; CDR3nt: TGTGCCATCAGAACAGGAAACTCTGGAAACACCATATATTTT; CDR3aa: CAIRTGNSGNTIYF
abundance: few; d_gene: NA; j_gene: TRBJ1-3; v_gene: TRBV9; CDR3nt: TGTGCCAGCAGCGTAGGCGGACAAGGAGGAAACACCATATATTTT; CDR3aa: CASSVGGQGGNTIYF
abundance: once; d_gene: TRBD1; j_gene: TRBJ2-1; v_gene: TRBV30; CDR3nt: TGTGCCTGGAGTTCGGAGGGGACAGGCTACAATGAGCAGTTCTTC; CDR3aa: CAWSSEGTGYNEQFF
abundance: NA; d_gene: TRBD1; j_gene: TRBJ2-1; v_gene: TRBV6-2/TRBV6-3; CDR3nt: TGTGCCAGCAGTTACGGGACAGGGGGCGTAATAGGTGAGCAGTTCTTC; CDR3aa: CASSYGTGGVIGEQFF
abundance: few; d_gene: NA; j_gene: TRBJ2-7; v_gene: TRBV7-9; CDR3nt: TGTGCCAGCAGCTTAGTGGAAGACGAGCAGTACTTC; CDR3aa: CASSLVEDEQYF
abundance: NA; d_gene: NA; j_gene: TRBJ2-3; v_gene: TRBV5-1; CDR3nt: TGCGCCAGCAGCTTGGACAGTTCTAGCACAGATACGCAGTATTTT; CDR3aa: CASSLDSSSTDTQYF
abundance: many; d_gene: NA; j_gene: TRBJ2-7; v_gene: TRBV2; CDR3nt: TGTGCCAGCAGTGAGAGTTGGTGGCAGTACTTC; CDR3aa: CASSESWWQYF
abundance: NA; d_gene: NA; j_gene: TRBJ2-4; v_gene: TRBV28; CDR3nt: TGTGCCAGCAGTTGGAATGCCAAAAACATTCAGTACTTC; CDR3aa: CASSWNAKNIQYF
abundance: NA; d_gene: TRBD2; j_gene: TRBJ2-5; v_gene: TRBV24-1; CDR3nt: TGTGCCACCGCCTCCGGGACTAGCGATGAGACCCAGTACTTC; CDR3aa: CATASGTSDETQYF
abundance: NA; d_gene: NA; j_gene: TRBJ2-3; v_gene: TRBV6-5; CDR3nt: TGTGCCAGCAGCCTAGGGGTATCAGATACGCAGTATTTT; CDR3aa: CASSLGVSDTQYF
abundance: few; d_gene: TRBD1; j_gene: TRBJ1-5; v_gene: TRBV4-1; CDR3nt: TGCGCCAGCAGCCAAGAGACAGGGCGTCAGCCCCAGCATTTT; CDR3aa: CASSQETGRQPQHF
abundance: NA; d_gene: NA; j_gene: TRBJ1-2; v_gene: TRBV7-6; CDR3nt: TGTGCCAGCAGCCCCTATGTAAACCCTCCAAGTGGGGGCTACACCTTC; CDR3aa: CASSPYVNPPSGGYTF
abundance: many; d_gene: NA; j_gene: TRBJ2-2; v_gene: TRBV18; CDR3nt: TGTGCCAGCTCACCACCATTAAGTACAGAGAGCACCGGGGAGCTGTTTTTT; CDR3aa: CASSPPLSTESTGELFF
abundance: NA; d_gene: TRBD1; j_gene: TRBJ2-7; v_gene: TRBV7-9; CDR3nt: TGTGCCAGCAGCTTAGAAGGGACAGGGGGTCGATACGAGCAGTACTTC; CDR3aa: CASSLEGTGGRYEQYF
abundance: NA; d_gene: NA; j_gene: TRBJ1-2; v_gene: TRBV6-6; CDR3nt: TGTGCCAGCAGTCGGGAGGCTTTCGGCTACACCTTC; CDR3aa: CASSREAFGYTF
abundance: NA; d_gene: NA; j_gene: TRBJ2-1; v_gene: TRBV5-5; CDR3nt: TGTGCCAGCAGCTTGGTACTAGCTTCATACAATGAGCAGTTCTTC; CDR3aa: CASSLVLASYNEQFF
abundance: NA; d_gene: NA; j_gene: TRBJ2-3; v_gene: TRBV5-1; CDR3nt: TGCGCCAGCAGCTTACACCGAACTAGCACAGATACGCAGTATTTT; CDR3aa: CASSLHRTSTDTQYF
abundance: NA; d_gene: NA; j_gene: TRBJ2-1; v_gene: TRBV20-1; CDR3nt: TGCAGTGCTACCGGGACTCAGTTCTCCTACAATGAGCAGTTCTTC; CDR3aa: CSATGTQFSYNEQFF
abundance: few; d_gene: NA; j_gene: TRBJ2-1; v_gene: TRBV6-2/TRBV6-3; CDR3nt: TGTGCCAGCAGTTCCGGGCCCACCAATGAGCAGTTCTTC; CDR3aa: CASSSGPTNEQFF
abundance: many; d_gene: TRBD1; j_gene: TRBJ2-7; v_gene: TRBV10-3; CDR3nt: TGTGCCATCCGGGACAGCTCCTACGAGCAGTACTTC; CDR3aa: CAIRDSSYEQYF
abundance: many; d_gene: TRBD2; j_gene: TRBJ2-3; v_gene: TRBV7-9; CDR3nt: TGTGCCAGCAGCGAACTAGCGGGGGAATTCACAGATACGCAGTATTTT; CDR3aa: CASSELAGEFTDTQYF
abundance: few; d_gene: TRBD2; j_gene: TRBJ2-1; v_gene: TRBV7-9; CDR3nt: TGTGCCAGCAGCTCCACTAGCGGGGGTTGGAACTACAATGAGCAGTTCTTC; CDR3aa: CASSSTSGGWNYNEQFF
abundance: few; d_gene: TRBD2; j_gene: TRBJ2-2; v_gene: TRBV7-8; CDR3nt: TGTGCCAGCAGCACTCGGACTAGCGGGTACGGCGGGGAGCTGTTTTTT; CDR3aa: CASSTRTSGYGGELFF
abundance: few; d_gene: NA; j_gene: TRBJ2-1; v_gene: TRBV19; CDR3nt: TGTGCCAGTAGTATCACGGGTTTCAATGAGCAGTTCTTC; CDR3aa: CASSITGFNEQFF
abundance: NA; d_gene: NA; j_gene: TRBJ2-7; v_gene: TRBV20-1; CDR3nt: TGCAGTGATACGGACAGCCAATCCTACGAGCAGTACTTC; CDR3aa: CSDTDSQSYEQYF
abundance: NA; d_gene: NA; j_gene: TRBJ2-1; v_gene: TRBV14; CDR3nt: TGTGCCAGCAGCCAAGTTTGGGTGGACGGGGAGCAGTTCTTC; CDR3aa: CASSQVWVDGEQFF